These T cell receptor beta chains were read from a single sample in a study of Ad26.COV2.S vaccination and SARS-CoV-2 variants. The table came from immunoSEQ multiplex PCR; TCRdb's copy has only in-frame clones and leaves some out. This sample carries 380,000 or so clones, about four fifths of them seen once, and the ten largest clones take 7% to 9.5%. Sequences were derived from peripheral blood, sampled in a trial of Ad26.COV2.S vaccine versus placebo. These receptors were collected from a person aged 18-60 years who received the Ad26.COV2.S COVID-19 vaccine or a placebo. The CDR3 runs from the conserved cysteine through the conserved F or W. The order of the fields is V gene, clone size, J gene, D gene, CDR3 protein, CDR3 DNA. D genes are given only for firm matches. Expanded clones are given a class, and other clones once, few, many or no size at all.

>TRBV24-1|NA|TRBJ2-5|TRBD1
CATSPARGQGETQYF
TGTGCCACCAGTCCGGCCAGGGGGCAGGGGGAGACCCAGTACTTC
>TRBV19|NA|TRBJ1-1|NA
CASTYRTSSPNTEAFF
TGTGCCAGTACTTATAGAACCTCTTCGCCGAACACTGAAGCTTTCTTT
>TRBV3-1/TRBV3-2|NA|TRBJ1-1|NA
CASSPVGDTEAFF
TGTGCCAGCAGCCCCGTCGGGGACACTGAAGCTTTCTTT
>TRBV12-3/TRBV12-4|NA|TRBJ2-6|NA
CASSLSGANVLTF
TGTGCCAGCAGTCTCTCTGGGGCCAACGTCCTGACTTTC
>TRBV9|NA|TRBJ2-2|NA
CASSVGTTNTGELFF
TGTGCCAGCAGCGTGGGGACAACGAACACCGGGGAGCTGTTTTTT
>TRBV19|NA|TRBJ1-1|NA
CASRGGAGNHMNTEAFF
TGTGCCAGTAGGGGGGGGGCCGGAAACCATATGAACACTGAAGCTTTCTTT
>TRBV5-6|NA|TRBJ1-4|TRBD1
CASSAGTGHEKLFF
TGTGCCAGCAGCGCCGGGACAGGGCATGAAAAACTGTTTTTT
>TRBV2|few|TRBJ2-7|TRBD2
CASSWNFEGLADRQYF
TGTGCCAGCAGTTGGAATTTTGAGGGACTAGCGGATCGACAGTACTTC
>TRBV25-1|NA|TRBJ2-3|TRBD1
CASIPGQFTDTQYF
TGTGCCAGCATCCCGGGACAGTTCACAGATACGCAGTATTTT
>TRBV19|once|TRBJ2-1|NA
CASSPLYNEQFF
TGTGCCAGTAGTCCACTTTACAATGAGCAGTTCTTC
>TRBV5-1|NA|TRBJ2-7|NA
CASSLGLTPEQYF
TGCGCCAGCAGCTTGGGTCTGACCCCCGAGCAGTACTTC
>TRBV19|NA|TRBJ1-1|NA
CASSFQSPMGAFF
TGTGCCAGTAGTTTCCAAAGCCCAATGGGGGCTTTCTTT
>TRBV7-2|NA|TRBJ2-5|NA
CASSLEGGPFGETQYF
TGTGCCAGCAGCTTAGAGGGGGGGCCCTTTGGGGAGACCCAGTACTTC
>TRBV4-3|NA|TRBJ1-4|NA
CASSQESWGANEKLFF
TGCGCCAGCAGCCAAGAAAGCTGGGGGGCTAATGAAAAACTGTTTTTT
>TRBV2|once|TRBJ2-5|NA
CASSESSETQYF
TGTGCCAGCAGTGAGTCTTCGGAGACCCAGTACTTC
>TRBV28|once|TRBJ2-5|TRBD1
CASSVSPGQGASQETQYF
TGTGCCAGCAGTGTCTCCCCTGGACAGGGGGCCAGCCAAGAGACCCAGTACTTC
>TRBV5-1|NA|TRBJ2-1|NA
CASSLQSSYNEQFF
TGCGCCAGCAGCCTACAGTCCTCCTACAATGAGCAGTTCTTC
>TRBV9|NA|TRBJ2-3|TRBD2
CASSVRGLHTDTQYF
TGTGCCAGCAGCGTGCGGGGACTACACACAGATACGCAGTATTTT
>TRBV6-6|NA|TRBJ2-1|NA
CASSYSTLRNEQFF
TGTGCCAGCAGTTACTCGACTCTTCGAAATGAGCAGTTCTTC
>TRBV7-9|once|TRBJ2-1|TRBD2
CASSLAFAGALNEQFF
TGTGCCAGCAGCTTAGCGTTCGCGGGAGCTTTAAATGAGCAGTTCTTC
>TRBV5-6|NA|TRBJ1-3|TRBD1
CASSLLGQGGGNTIYF
TGTGCCAGCAGCTTGTTGGGACAGGGGGGAGGAAACACCATATATTTT
>TRBV7-2|NA|TRBJ1-1|NA
CASVPRASSTEAFF
TGTGCCAGCGTCCCCCGGGCCTCGAGTACTGAAGCTTTCTTT
>TRBV16|NA|TRBJ2-1|NA
CASSQRGAYNEQFF
TGTGCCAGCAGCCAACGAGGGGCGTACAATGAGCAGTTCTTC
>TRBV12-3/TRBV12-4|NA|TRBJ2-3|NA
CASSFVLEHTQYF
TGTGCCAGCAGTTTCGTACTAGAACATACGCAGTATTTT
>TRBV19|NA|TRBJ2-4|NA
CASSKAGQLAKNIQYF
TGTGCCAGTAGTAAAGCCGGACAGTTAGCCAAAAACATTCAGTACTTC
>TRBV4-1|many|TRBJ1-2|NA
CASSRVGSSRQSSGGYTF
TGCGCCAGCAGCCGGGTAGGGTCTTCGCGGCAGTCTTCTGGTGGCTACACCTTC
>TRBV27|NA|TRBJ2-7|NA
CASSHYGGLSYEQYF
TGTGCCAGCAGTCACTATGGAGGTCTCTCCTACGAGCAGTACTTC
>TRBV7-3|NA|TRBJ2-2|NA
CASSSYGGELFF
TGTGCCAGCAGTTCATACGGCGGGGAGCTGTTTTTT
>TRBV5-4|NA|TRBJ2-1|NA
CASTLDRSGNEQFF
TGTGCCAGCACCCTTGACAGGAGCGGGAATGAGCAGTTCTTC
>TRBV2|NA|TRBJ2-1|NA
CASSDLLNNEQFF
TGTGCCAGCAGTGACCTTCTGAACAATGAGCAGTTCTTC
>TRBV29-1|NA|TRBJ1-5|NA
CSVSRGAGNQPQHF
TGCAGCGTTTCAAGGGGGGCGGGCAATCAGCCCCAGCATTTT
>TRBV4-3|NA|TRBJ2-3|NA
CASSQDQVGPDTQYF
TGCGCCAGCAGCCAAGATCAGGTCGGGCCAGATACGCAGTATTTT
>TRBV9|NA|TRBJ1-2|TRBD1
CASSPSTGDYGYTF
TGTGCCAGCAGCCCATCGACAGGGGATTATGGCTACACCTTC
>TRBV7-9|NA|TRBJ1-4|NA
CASSRNEKLFF
TGTGCCAGCAGTCGTAATGAAAAACTGTTTTTT
>TRBV5-5|NA|TRBJ2-2|NA
CASSLGRGVTGELFF
TGTGCCAGCAGCTTGGGTAGAGGGGTTACCGGGGAGCTGTTTTTT
>TRBV7-2|NA|TRBJ2-5|TRBD2
CASSPRLSGAETQYF
TGTGCCAGCAGCCCCCGTTTGAGCGGGGCTGAGACCCAGTACTTC
>TRBV6-5|NA|TRBJ1-5|TRBD1
CATFTGTVNQPQHF
TGTGCCACCTTCACCGGGACAGTCAATCAGCCCCAGCATTTT
>TRBV7-9|NA|TRBJ1-1|NA
CASSLELSEAFF
TGTGCCAGCAGCCTAGAGTTGTCTGAAGCTTTCTTT
>TRBV7-2|NA|TRBJ1-2|TRBD1
CASSTGRGQGDYGYTF
TGTGCCAGCAGCACCGGTCGGGGACAGGGGGACTATGGCTACACCTTC
>TRBV5-1|once|TRBJ2-1|NA
CASTLRGPGNEQFF
TGCGCCAGCACCTTGCGGGGTCCGGGCAATGAGCAGTTCTTC
>TRBV15|NA|TRBJ2-1|TRBD2
CATRRSGIRGEQFF
TGTGCCACCAGGAGGAGCGGGATTCGCGGTGAGCAGTTCTTC
>TRBV19|NA|TRBJ2-7|TRBD1
CASSIRQGARVYEQYF
TGTGCCAGTAGTATACGACAGGGGGCTCGTGTATACGAGCAGTACTTC
>TRBV19|NA|TRBJ2-1|NA
CASSTSQRQSSYNEQFF
TGTGCCAGTAGTACCTCCCAAAGGCAGAGCTCCTACAATGAGCAGTTCTTC